A selection of T cell receptor beta chains follows, all from one sample in a study of identical twins. From the 5' RACE reads, TCRdb called clonotypes with MiXCR, one entry per CDR3 protein. The data contain about 300,000 distinct CDR3 sequences, 9% to 15% of them seen just once; the ten biggest clones take up about 7%. These data are also associated with another study on yellow fever vaccine responses in identical twins.

Specimen: CD8+ T cells sorted from blood. Source of these receptors: a woman in her late teens or twenties in good health. The conserved cysteine and the conserved F or W are not part of the CDR3 here.

v_call	j_call	cdr3_aa
TRBV5-4	TRBJ1-1	ASSPGIGPGSMNTEAF
TRBV2	TRBJ2-3	ASSLTGGPDTQY
TRBV15	TRBJ1-1	ATSRDPPRRLRENTEAF
TRBV14	TRBJ2-7	ASSQAGDPYEQY
TRBV5-1	TRBJ2-2	ASRVETNTGELF
TRBV5-5	TRBJ2-1	ASSPEKMRDNEQF
TRBV5-6	TRBJ2-1	ASKGRYYNEQF
TRBV7-8	TRBJ1-6	ASSSGTGRSPLH
TRBV20-1	TRBJ2-4	SASGTSGRGMLTKNIQY
TRBV7-7	TRBJ2-7	ASSSGPLREQY
TRBV11-2	TRBJ2-7	ASSLDTGGGYEQY
TRBV5-1	TRBJ1-1	ASSFGARGITEAF
TRBV12-3/TRBV12-4	TRBJ1-1	ASRRQGLEAF
TRBV2	TRBJ2-7	ASKQGYYEQY
TRBV25-1	TRBJ2-7	ASSDYEQY
TRBV28	TRBJ2-3	ASSWVASGPDTDTQY
TRBV6-7	TRBJ2-5	ASSYALLWAAQETQY
TRBV20-1	TRBJ2-5	SARGRNQETQY
TRBV14	TRBJ2-5	ASSQAGNSGAAWETQY
TRBV20-1	TRBJ2-1	SVERGGSYNEQF
TRBV6-5	TRBJ1-1	ATQSGNTEAF
TRBV5-1	TRBJ2-2	ASSFLAGENTGELF
TRBV12-3/TRBV12-4	TRBJ2-7	ASSFYRAYEQY
TRBV28	TRBJ1-1	ASSVGYYTEAF
TRBV6-5	TRBJ1-1	ASSYGTGANTEAF
TRBV10-3	TRBJ2-6	AISWEGANVLT
TRBV12-3/TRBV12-4	TRBJ2-4	ASSLRDIQY
TRBV3-1	TRBJ2-3	ASSQGRGGRDTQY
TRBV7-6	TRBJ2-6	ASVGGAGANVLT
TRBV12-3/TRBV12-4	TRBJ2-3	AICLEIFLLAGIPDTQY
TRBV9	TRBJ2-7	ASSLGQGEQY
TRBV3-1	TRBJ1-3	ASSQGQGPKNSTGNTIY
TRBV2	TRBJ2-7	ASSGEERGPLDYEQY
TRBV24-1	TRBJ2-5	ATSGQGGETQY
TRBV10-3	TRBJ2-1	AISEGPDSYNEQF
TRBV9	TRBJ1-1	ASSVAGGLNTEAF
TRBV28	TRBJ2-4	ASSWAWGPSLAKNIQY
TRBV5-6	TRBJ2-7	ASSWGGPLGEQY
TRBV3-1	TRBJ1-1	ASSLEGVTEAF
TRBV2	TRBJ1-5	ASSDDRDRVYSNQPQH
TRBV21-1	TRBJ2-1	ASSKVVAGIPASSYNEKF
TRBV7-9	TRBJ2-1	ASSLVTGNDNEQF
TRBV4-1	TRBJ1-1	ASSQVVYNTEAF
TRBV3-1	TRBJ2-1	ASSQTSGYNEQF
TRBV5-5	TRBJ2-1	ASTWGGDQYNEQF
TRBV6-1	TRBJ1-2	ASSAQGAPGYGYT
TRBV28	TRBJ2-7	ASSLEAGDYEQY
TRBV25-1	TRBJ1-1	ASSEYTGGITEAF
TRBV15	TRBJ2-2	ATSSNPGFRELF
TRBV2	TRBJ2-2	ASSEESSGPTGELF
TRBV29-1	TRBJ1-1	SVEASRATIEAF